The 5 T cell receptor beta chains listed next were all sequenced from one sample in a study of T-cell reconstitution after alpha-beta-depleted transplantation in children. Preparation of the TCRbeta library was carried out with unique molecular identifiers. From the PCR reads, TCRdb called clonotypes with MiXCR, one entry per CDR3 protein. In the table there are 750,000 to 950,000 distinct CDR3 sequences, 16% of which are singletons. This sample comprised PBMCs, mostly from graft donor cells, obtained 360 days after TCRalphabeta/CD19-depleted stem cell transplant. All receptors come from a male patient under 18 who had a stem cell transplant for acute lymphoblastic leukemia, so the T cells may come from the graft donor.

This clonotype has a count of ten or more. The rearrangement joins TRBV5-1 to TRBJ2-3; D uncertain. CDR3 length: 12 amino acids. Per the germline V gene, CDR1 is SGHRS and CDR2 is YFSETQ. Between the trimmed V and J ends, which lost 4 bases and 2 bases, there was a span of 5 bases. As DNA, the CDR3 is TGCGCCAGCAGCGACACCACAGATACGCAGTATTTT. Amino acids: CASSDTTDTQYF.

This chain connects TRBV12-3 or TRBV12-4 to TRBJ2-7; D may be TRBD1 (6 bases). The CDR3 is made up of 16 amino acids. V was cut by 5 bases and J by 0 bases, with 17 bases left in between. The CDR3 loop reads CASSGRDTKYSYEQYF. The CDR3 DNA sequence: TGTGCCAGCAGTGGAAGGGACACTAAGTACTCCTACGAGCAGTACTTC.

A remark on this clonotype: A read error may produce the germline difference seen at one junction end. The chain joins TRBV9 to TRBJ1-5; 8 positions agree with TRBD1. Germline CDR1 is SGDLS and CDR2 is YYNGEE. CDR3 length equals 17 residues. CDR3 loop: CASSVGGQGWVNQPHHF. DNA for the CDR3: TGTGCCAGCAGCGTAGGTGGACAGGGTTGGGTCAATCAGCCCCACCATTTT.

V is TRBV20-1 and J is TRBJ2-3, with D unresolved. CDR3 length: 13 amino acids. V lost 5 bases to trimming and J lost 0 bases, with 9 bases between them. Germline V gives CDR1 DFQATT, CDR2 SNEGSKA (reference sequence). CDR3 in amino acids: CSASKSSTDTQYF. The CDR3 nucleotides read TGCAGTGCTTCGAAATCTAGCACAGATACGCAGTATTTT.

There are a few counts of this clonotype. This rearrangement joins TRBV7-9 to TRBJ2-5; TRBD1 or TRBD2 may be the D gene (5 bases each). Trimming shortened V by 4 bases and J by 4 bases, and 13 bases separated the two germline ends. CDR3 length: 14 residues. CDR1 is SEHNR, CDR2 FQNEAQ, per germline (reference sequence). Here the CDR3 reads CASSYLRGAETQYF. DNA of the CDR3: TGTGCCAGCAGCTACCTCCGGGGCGCAGAGACCCAGTACTTC. The variable domain in full, with the rest retrieved from reference TRBV7-9 and TRBJ2-5, is DTGVSQNPRHKITKRGQNVTFRCDPISEHNRLYWYRQTLGQGPEFLTYFQNEAQLEKSRLLSDRFSAERPKGSFSTLEIQRTEQGDSAMYLCASSYLRGAETQYFGPGTRLLVL.